This T cell receptor (beta chain) emerged from a study of naive and memory T cell subsets. The library had UMIs added by 3' ligation of an oligonucleotide to TCR cDNA. The germline gives CDR1 MNHEY, CDR2 SVGEGT. V was clipped by 4 bases and J by 3 bases, with 16 bases between them. This CDR3 contains 17 residues. This clonotype was seen repeatedly, ten times or more. Amplification of ligated cDNA took four PCR rounds with SP2 and nested alpha and beta constant primers. TCRdb used MiXCR to reprocess the 5' RACE reads, holding one entry per CDR3 protein. The repertoire has around 48,000 distinct CDR3 sequences, around 5% of them found once; the top ten carry around 0.8%.

This clonotype was sampled from a female donor in good health. This rearrangement joins TRBV6-2 or TRBV6-3 to TRBJ2-6, with a possible D match to TRBD1 (6 bases). The CDR3 DNA is TGTGCCAGCAGTTCTCTCCAGGGGTCTCGTGGGGCCAACGTCCTGACTTTC. Protein sequence: CASSSLQGSRGANVLTF.